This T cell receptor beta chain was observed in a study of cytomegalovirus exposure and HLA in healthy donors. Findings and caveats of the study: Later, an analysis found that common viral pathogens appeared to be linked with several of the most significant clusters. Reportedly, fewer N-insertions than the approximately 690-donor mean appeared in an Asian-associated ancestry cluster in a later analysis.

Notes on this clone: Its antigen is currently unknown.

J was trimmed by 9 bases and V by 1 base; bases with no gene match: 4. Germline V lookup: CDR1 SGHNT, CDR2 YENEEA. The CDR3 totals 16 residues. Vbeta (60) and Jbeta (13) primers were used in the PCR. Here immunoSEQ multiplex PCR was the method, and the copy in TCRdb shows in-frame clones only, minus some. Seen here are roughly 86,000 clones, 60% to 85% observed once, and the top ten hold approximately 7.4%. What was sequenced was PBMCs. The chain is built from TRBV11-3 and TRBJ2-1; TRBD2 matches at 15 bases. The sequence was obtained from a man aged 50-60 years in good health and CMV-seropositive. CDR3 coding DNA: TGTGCCAGCAGCTTAGGGACTAGCGGGGGGGCCCGTGAGCAGTTCTTC. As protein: CASSLGTSGGAREQFF.